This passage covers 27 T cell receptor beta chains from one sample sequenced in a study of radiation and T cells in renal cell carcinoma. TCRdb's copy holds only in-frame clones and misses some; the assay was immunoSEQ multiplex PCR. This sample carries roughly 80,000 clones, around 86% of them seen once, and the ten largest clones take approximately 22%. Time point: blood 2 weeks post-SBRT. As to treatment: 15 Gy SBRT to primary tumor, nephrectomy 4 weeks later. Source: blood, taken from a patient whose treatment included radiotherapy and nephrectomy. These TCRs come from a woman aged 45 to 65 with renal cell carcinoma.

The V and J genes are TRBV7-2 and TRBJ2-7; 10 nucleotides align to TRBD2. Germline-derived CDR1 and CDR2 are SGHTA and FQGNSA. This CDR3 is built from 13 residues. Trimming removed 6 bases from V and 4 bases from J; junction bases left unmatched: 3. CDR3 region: CASRPAGGYEQYF. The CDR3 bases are TGTGCCAGCAGGCCAGCGGGAGGGTACGAGCAGTACTTC.

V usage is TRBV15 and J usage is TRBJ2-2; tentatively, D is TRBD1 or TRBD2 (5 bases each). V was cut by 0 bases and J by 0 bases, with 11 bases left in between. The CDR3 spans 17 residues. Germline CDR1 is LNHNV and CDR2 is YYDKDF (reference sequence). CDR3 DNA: TGTGCCACCAGCAGAGAAATCCGGGGCCCGAACACCGGGGAGCTGTTTTTT. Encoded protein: CATSREIRGPNTGELFF.

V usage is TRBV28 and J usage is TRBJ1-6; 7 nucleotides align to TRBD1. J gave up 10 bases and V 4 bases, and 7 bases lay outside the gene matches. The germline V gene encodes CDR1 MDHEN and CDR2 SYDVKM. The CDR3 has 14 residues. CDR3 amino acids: CASSSGTDKSPLHF. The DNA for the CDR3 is TGTGCCAGCAGTTCCGGGACAGACAAGTCACCCCTCCACTTT.

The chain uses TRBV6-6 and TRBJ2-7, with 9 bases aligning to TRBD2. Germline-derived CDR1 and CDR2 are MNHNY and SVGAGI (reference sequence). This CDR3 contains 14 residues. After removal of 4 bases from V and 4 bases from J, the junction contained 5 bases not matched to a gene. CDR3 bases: TGTGCCAGCAGTTTCAACAGCGGGGGGTACGAGCAGTACTTC. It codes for CASSFNSGGYEQYF.

The CDR3 region has the DNA TGTGCCAGCAGTGACCTGGACAGGGGTGGACAGACCCAGTACTTC. Residues: CASSDLDRGGQTQYF. This chain uses TRBV6-1 with TRBJ2-5; 9 positions match TRBD1. CDR3 length equals 15 residues. Germline V gene lookup returns CDR1 MNHNS and CDR2 SASEGT. V was pared by 3 bases and J by 6 bases, with 8 bases of the junction left unmatched.

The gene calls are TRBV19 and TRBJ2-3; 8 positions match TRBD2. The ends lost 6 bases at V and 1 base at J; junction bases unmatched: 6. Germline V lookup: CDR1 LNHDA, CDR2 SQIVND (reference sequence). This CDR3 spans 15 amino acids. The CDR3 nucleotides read TGTGCCAGTAGGAATAGCGGGACCGGCACAGATACGCAGTATTTT. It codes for CASRNSGTGTDTQYF.

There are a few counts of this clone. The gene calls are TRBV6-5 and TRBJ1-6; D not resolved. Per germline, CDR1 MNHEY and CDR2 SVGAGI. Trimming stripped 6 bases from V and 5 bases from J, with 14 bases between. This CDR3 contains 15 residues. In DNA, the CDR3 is TGTGCCAGCAGCCTCACGGTTCCTAATAATTCACCCCTCCACTTT. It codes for CASSLTVPNNSPLHF.

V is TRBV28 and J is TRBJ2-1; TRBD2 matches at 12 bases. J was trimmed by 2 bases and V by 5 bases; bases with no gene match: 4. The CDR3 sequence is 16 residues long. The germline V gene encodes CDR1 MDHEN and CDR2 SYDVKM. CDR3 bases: TGTGCCAGCAGTCTAGCGGGAGGGAACCCCTACAATGAGCAGTTCTTC. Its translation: CASSLAGGNPYNEQFF.

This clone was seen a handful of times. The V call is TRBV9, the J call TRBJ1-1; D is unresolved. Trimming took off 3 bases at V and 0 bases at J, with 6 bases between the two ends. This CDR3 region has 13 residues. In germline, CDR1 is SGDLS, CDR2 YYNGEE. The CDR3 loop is CASSATLNTEAFF. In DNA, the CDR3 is TGTGCCAGCAGCGCTACCCTGAACACTGAAGCTTTCTTT.

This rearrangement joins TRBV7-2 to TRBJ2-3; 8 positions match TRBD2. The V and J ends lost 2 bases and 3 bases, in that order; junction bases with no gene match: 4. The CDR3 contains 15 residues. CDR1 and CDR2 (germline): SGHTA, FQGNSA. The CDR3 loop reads CASSLFVAGTDTQYF. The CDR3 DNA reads TGTGCCAGCAGCTTATTCGTAGCGGGGACAGATACGCAGTATTTT.

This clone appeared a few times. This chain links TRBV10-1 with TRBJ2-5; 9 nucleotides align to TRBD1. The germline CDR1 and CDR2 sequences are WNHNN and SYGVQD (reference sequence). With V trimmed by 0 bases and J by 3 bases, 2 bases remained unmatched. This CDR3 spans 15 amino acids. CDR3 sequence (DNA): TGCGCCAGCAGTGAGTCCGGGACAGGGAAAGAGACCCAGTACTTC. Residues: CASSESGTGKETQYF.

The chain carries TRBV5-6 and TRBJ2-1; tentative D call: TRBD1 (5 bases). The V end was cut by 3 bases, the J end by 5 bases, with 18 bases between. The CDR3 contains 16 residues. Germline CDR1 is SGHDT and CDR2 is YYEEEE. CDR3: CASSWQGLLLNNEQFF. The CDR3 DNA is TGTGCCAGCAGCTGGCAGGGTTTATTGCTCAACAATGAGCAGTTCTTC.

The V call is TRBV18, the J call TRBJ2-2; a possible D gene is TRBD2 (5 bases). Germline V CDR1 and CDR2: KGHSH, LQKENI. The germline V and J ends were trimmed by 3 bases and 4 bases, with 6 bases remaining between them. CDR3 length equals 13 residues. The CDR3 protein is CASSPRVTGELFF. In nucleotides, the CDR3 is TGTGCCAGCTCACCGAGGGTCACCGGGGAGCTGTTTTTT.

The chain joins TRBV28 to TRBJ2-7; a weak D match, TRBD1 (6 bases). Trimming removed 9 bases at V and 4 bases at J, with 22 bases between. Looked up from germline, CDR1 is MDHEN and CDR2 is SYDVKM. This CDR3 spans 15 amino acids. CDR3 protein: CASYSDRPGGYEQYF. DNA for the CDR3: TGTGCCAGTTACTCGGACAGACCTGGCGGGTACGAGCAGTACTTC.

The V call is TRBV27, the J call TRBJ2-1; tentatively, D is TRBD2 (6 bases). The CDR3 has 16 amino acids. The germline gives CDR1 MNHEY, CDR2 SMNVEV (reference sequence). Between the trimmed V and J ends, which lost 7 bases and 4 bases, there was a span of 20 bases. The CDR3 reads CASTGDRRGRYNEQFF. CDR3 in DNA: TGTGCCAGCACGGGGGACCGGCGAGGAAGATACAATGAGCAGTTCTTC.

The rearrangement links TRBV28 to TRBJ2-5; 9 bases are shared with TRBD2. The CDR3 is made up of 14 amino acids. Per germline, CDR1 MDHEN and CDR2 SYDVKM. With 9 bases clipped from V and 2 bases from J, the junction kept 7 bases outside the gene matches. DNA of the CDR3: TGTGCCAGTTGTAGCGGGGGAGCTCAAGAGACCCAGTACTTC. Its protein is CASCSGGAQETQYF.

The DNA for the CDR3 is TGTGCCAGCAGCTTATCAGACCACTTTTATGGCTACACCTTC. As protein: CASSLSDHFYGYTF. The chain couples TRBV13 to TRBJ1-2; D is undetermined. With 2 bases removed from V and 5 bases from J, the gap between germline ends came to 12 bases. Germline V lookup: CDR1 PRHDT, CDR2 FYEKMQ (reference sequence). The CDR3 length is 14 residues.

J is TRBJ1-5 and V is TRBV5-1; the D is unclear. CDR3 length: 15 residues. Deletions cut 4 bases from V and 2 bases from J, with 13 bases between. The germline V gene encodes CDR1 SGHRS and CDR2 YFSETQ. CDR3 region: CASSPVGGGNQPQHF. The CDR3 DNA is TGCGCCAGCAGCCCCGTGGGTGGGGGCAATCAGCCCCAGCATTTT.

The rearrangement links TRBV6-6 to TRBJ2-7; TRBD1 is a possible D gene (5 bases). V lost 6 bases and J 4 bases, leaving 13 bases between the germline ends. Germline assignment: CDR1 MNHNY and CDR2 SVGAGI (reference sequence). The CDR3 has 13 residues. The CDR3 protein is CASSRQTRYEQYF. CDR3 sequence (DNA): TGTGCCAGCAGCCGACAGACTCGATACGAGCAGTACTTC.

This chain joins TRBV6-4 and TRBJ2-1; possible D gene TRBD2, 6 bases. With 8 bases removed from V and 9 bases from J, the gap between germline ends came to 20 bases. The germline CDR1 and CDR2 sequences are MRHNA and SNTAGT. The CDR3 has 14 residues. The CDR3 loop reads CASSPLANGGEQFF. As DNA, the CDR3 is TGTGCCAGCTCTCCGCTCGCAAACGGGGGTGAGCAGTTCTTC.

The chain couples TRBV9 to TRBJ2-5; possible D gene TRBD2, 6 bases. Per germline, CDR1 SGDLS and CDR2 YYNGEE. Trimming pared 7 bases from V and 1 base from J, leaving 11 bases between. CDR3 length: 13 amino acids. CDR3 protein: CASAERVQETQYF. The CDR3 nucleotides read TGTGCCAGCGCTGAGCGGGTCCAAGAGACCCAGTACTTC.

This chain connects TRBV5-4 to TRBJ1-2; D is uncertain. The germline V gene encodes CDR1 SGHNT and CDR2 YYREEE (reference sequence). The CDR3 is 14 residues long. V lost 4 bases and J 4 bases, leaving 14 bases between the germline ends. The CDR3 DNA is TGTGCCAGCAGCGAAGGCCCAAACGGCTATGGCTACACCTTC. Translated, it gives CASSEGPNGYGYTF.

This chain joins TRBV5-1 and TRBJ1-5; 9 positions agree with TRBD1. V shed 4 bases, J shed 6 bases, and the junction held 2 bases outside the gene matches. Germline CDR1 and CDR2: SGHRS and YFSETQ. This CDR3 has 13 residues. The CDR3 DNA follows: TGCGCCAGCAGCCTGGACAGGGGTCAGCCCCAGCATTTT. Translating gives CASSLDRGQPQHF. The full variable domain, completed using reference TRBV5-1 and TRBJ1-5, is KAGVTQTPRYLIKTRGQQVTLSCSPISGHRSVSWYQQTPGQGLQFLFEYFSETQRNKGNFPGRFSGRQFSNSRSEMNVSTLELGDSALYLCASSLDRGQPQHFGDGTRLSIL.

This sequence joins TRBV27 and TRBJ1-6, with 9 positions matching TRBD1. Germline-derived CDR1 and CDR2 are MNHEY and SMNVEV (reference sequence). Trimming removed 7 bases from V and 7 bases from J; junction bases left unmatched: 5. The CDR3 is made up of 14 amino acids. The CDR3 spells CASTMGTGNSPLHF. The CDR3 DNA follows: TGTGCCAGCACTATGGGGACAGGGAATTCACCCCTCCACTTT.

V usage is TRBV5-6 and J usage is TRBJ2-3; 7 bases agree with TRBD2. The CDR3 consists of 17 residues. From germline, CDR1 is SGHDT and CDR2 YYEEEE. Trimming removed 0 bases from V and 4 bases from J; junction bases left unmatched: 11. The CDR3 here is CASSLGLGGRASDTQYF. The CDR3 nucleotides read TGTGCCAGCAGCTTGGGATTAGGTGGGAGGGCCTCAGATACGCAGTATTTT.

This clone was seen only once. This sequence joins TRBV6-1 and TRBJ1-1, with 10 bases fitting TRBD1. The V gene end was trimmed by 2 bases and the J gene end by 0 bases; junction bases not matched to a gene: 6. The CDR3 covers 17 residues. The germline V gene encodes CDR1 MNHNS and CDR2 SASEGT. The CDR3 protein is CASSETDRGRMNTEAFF. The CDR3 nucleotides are TGTGCCAGCAGTGAAACTGACAGGGGGCGTATGAACACTGAAGCTTTCTTT.

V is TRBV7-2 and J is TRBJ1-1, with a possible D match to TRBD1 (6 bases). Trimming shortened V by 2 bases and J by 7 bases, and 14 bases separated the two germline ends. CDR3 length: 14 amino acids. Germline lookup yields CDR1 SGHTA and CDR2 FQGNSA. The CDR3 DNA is TGTGCCAGCAGCTTAAACGGGGGGGCTCGTGAAGCTTTCTTT. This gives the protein CASSLNGGAREAFF.